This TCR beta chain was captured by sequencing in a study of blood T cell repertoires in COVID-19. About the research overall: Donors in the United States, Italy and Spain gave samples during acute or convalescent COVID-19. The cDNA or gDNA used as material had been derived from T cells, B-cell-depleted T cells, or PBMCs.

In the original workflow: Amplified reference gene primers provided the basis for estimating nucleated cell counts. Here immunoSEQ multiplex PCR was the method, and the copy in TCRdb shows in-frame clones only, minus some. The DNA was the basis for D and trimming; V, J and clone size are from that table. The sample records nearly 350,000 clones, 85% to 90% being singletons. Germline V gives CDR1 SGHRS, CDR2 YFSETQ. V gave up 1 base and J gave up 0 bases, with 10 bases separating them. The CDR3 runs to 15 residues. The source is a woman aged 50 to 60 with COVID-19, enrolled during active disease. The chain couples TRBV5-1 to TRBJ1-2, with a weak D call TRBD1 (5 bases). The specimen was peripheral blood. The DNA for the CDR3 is TGCGCCAGCAGCTTGTCGGCAGGGTCTAACTATGGCTACACCTTC. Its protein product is CASSLSAGSNYGYTF.